This T cell receptor (beta chain) was found in a study of blood T cell repertoires in COVID-19. The wider study: Samples of COVID-19 (acute and convalescent) were obtained from the United States, Italy and Spain. T cells, B-cell-depleted T cells, or PBMCs supplied cDNA or gDNA.

A few counts support this clone. Seattle enrolled patients during active infection and tracked them longitudinally. Original analysis: The assay estimated nucleated cells by amplifying reference gene primers. Profiled with immunoSEQ multiplex PCR; TCRdb holds only in-frame clones, not every one. V, J and clone size derive from that table, while D and trimming were established from the DNA sequence. Here the sample spans about 180,000 clones, approximately 85% being singletons. This TCR was sampled from a woman aged 50 to 65 with COVID-19, enrolled during active disease. Sequenced sample: peripheral blood.

The CDR3 DNA is TGTGCCAGCAGCCAGAACAGGGAGGAGCAGTACTTC. This gives the protein CASSQNREEQYF. This chain joins TRBV7-9 and TRBJ2-7, with D possibly TRBD1 on 6 matching bases. Per germline, CDR1 SEHNR and CDR2 FQNEAQ (reference sequence). This CDR3 spans 12 amino acids. Trimming cost V 5 bases and J 7 bases, with 12 bases left between them.